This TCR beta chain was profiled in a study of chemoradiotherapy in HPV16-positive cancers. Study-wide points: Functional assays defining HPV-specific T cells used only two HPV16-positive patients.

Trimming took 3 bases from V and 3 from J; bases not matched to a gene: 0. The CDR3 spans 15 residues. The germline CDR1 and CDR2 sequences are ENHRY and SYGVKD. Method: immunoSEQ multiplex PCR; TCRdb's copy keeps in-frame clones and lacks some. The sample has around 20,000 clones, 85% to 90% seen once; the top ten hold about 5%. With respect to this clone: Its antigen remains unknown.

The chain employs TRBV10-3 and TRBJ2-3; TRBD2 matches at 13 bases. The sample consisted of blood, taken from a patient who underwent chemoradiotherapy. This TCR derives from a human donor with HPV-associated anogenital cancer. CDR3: CAISELAGGTDTQYF. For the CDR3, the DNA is TGTGCCATCAGTGAACTAGCGGGGGGGACAGATACGCAGTATTTT.